Included here is one T cell receptor (beta chain) sequence, with context. Which antigen it targets is not known. Base qualities are not recorded, but no much larger clone differs from it by a single base. Spanning cysteine to phenylalanine, the CDR3 consists of 14 amino acids. Only CDR3 DNA is held: 42 bases, read in frame from base 1. V trim: 4 bases; J trim: 7 bases; unmatched bases: 5. CDR1 and CDR2 (SGHRS, YFSETQ) derive from the germline V gene. The data belong to a study of cytomegalovirus exposure and HLA in healthy donors (dated by TCRdb to the late 2010s). Turning to the overall study: The 670 or so repertoires of the first cohort and the approximately 130 validation repertoires were produced on the same platform, according to a later analysis. To predict cytomegalovirus infection status, the study brought together high-throughput TCR immunosequencing, statistical association of individual TCRs with disease status, and machine learning. Besides the first cohort of 666 subjects, a separate validation cohort made up of over 95 different subjects was used. The study was designed to test whether signatures of past pathogen exposure could be identified by cataloging public T cell receptors. The investigation overall reported the following: The study listed 150 to 200 TCR beta chains as associated with cytomegalovirus. A few of the identified cytomegalovirus-associated TCR beta chains were confirmed in vitro to be specific for cytomegalovirus antigens. Most TCR sequences were seen in very few donors, while some public TCRs were found in many individuals. Subsequent analysis determined that TCRs grouped into clusters in the first cohort also showed a tendency toward co-occurrence across the 130 or so validation repertoires, and approximately 94% of cluster scores exceeded 0. The classifier was reported to diagnose cytomegalovirus status with high specificity and sensitivity in both the original and validation cohorts. The authors suggested that the approach could potentially be generalized to other disease states and immunological phenotypes. The validation cohort had no HLA typing available for a later analysis, so co-occurrence within that cohort was assessed over all 120 or so repertoires.

Library preparation used the immunoSEQ multiplex PCR assay. Concerning the study's data processing: To diagnose cytomegalovirus status from the catalog of TCR beta chain sequences, a statistical classification framework was built. TCRdb's version of the immuneACCESS table is confined to in-frame rearrangements and falls short of the full clone set. An unresolved V gene accounts for under half of the shortfall where checked; the remainder is of unknown origin. For V, J and clone size, that table is used; D and trimming come from the DNA. Counted in this sample were about 160,000 clones; roughly 96% of them appeared once. The ten largest clones add up to 0.89% of the sample. The donors belonged to the validation cohort of about 110 subjects, which was separate from the roughly 700-subject first cohort.

The specimen was PBMCs. This TCR was sampled from a young woman in good health and CMV-seronegative. The V and J genes are TRBV5-1 and TRBJ2-2, and TRBD1 aligns with 9 junction nucleotides. For the CDR3, the sequence is CASSVPGQGGELFF. The nucleotides read TGCGCCAGCAGCGTCCCGGGACAGGGCGGGGAGCTGTTTTTT.